This T cell receptor (beta chain) was sequenced in a study of cytomegalovirus exposure and HLA in healthy donors. The CDR3 contains 15 residues. Per germline, CDR1 SEHNR and CDR2 FQNEAQ (reference sequence). V gave up 5 bases and J gave up 2 bases, with 16 bases separating them. PCR amplification relied on 60 Vbeta primers (plus 13 Jbeta primers). The protocol was immunoSEQ multiplex PCR, while the TCRdb copy is restricted to in-frame clones and leaves out a portion. Seen here are around 180,000 clones, around four fifths observed once, and the top ten hold about 13%. Sequences were obtained from PBMCs. V is TRBV7-9 and J is TRBJ2-7, with D unclear. This clonotype was sampled from a woman in her forties or fifties in good health and CMV-seropositive. The CDR3, as DNA: TGTGCCAGCAGCCAAGCAGCTAGTAGTGCCTACGAGCAGTACTTC. Residues: CASSQAASSAYEQYF.